One and the same sample provided the 9 T cell receptor beta chains below, sequenced in a study of T cells in Graves' hyperthyroidism and ophthalmopathy. The investigators amplified TCR beta CDR3 regions from RNA transcripts. First-round RT-PCR targeting the TCR CDR3 was performed with the HTBI primer set. From the multiplex PCR reads, TCRdb called clonotypes with MiXCR, one entry per CDR3 protein. There are over 350,000 distinct CDR3 sequences in the sample; around 15% occur only once, and 13% lies in the top ten. The specimen sequenced was blood. The receptors originated from a man aged 18 to 35 with Graves' ophthalmopathy.

Comment on this clonotype: This sequence may be a read error, since a much larger clone differs from it by one base. The gene calls are TRBV14 and TRBJ2-7, with 8 nucleotides matching TRBD2. V lost 1 base to trimming and J lost 4 bases; unmatched junction nucleotides: 3. The germline gives CDR1 SGHDN, CDR2 FVKESK. CDR3 length: 14 residues. CDR3 protein: CASSQGASGYEQYF. The CDR3 bases are TGTGCCAGCAGCCAAGGGGCTAGCGGGTACGAGCAGTACTTC.

With regard to this clonotype: The missing conserved phenylalanine or tryptophan at the end of this CDR3 makes a read error likely. V and J are TRBV20-1 and TRBJ2-7; 7 nucleotides line up with TRBD1. V shed 8 bases, J shed 0 bases, and the junction held 7 bases outside the gene matches. Per germline, CDR1 DFQATT and CDR2 SNEGSKA (reference sequence). CDR3 length: 13 residues. This CDR3 reads CSTDRESSYEQYL. DNA of the CDR3: TGCAGTACCGACAGGGAAAGCTCCTACGAGCAGTACCTC.

Many counts were recorded for this clonotype. The genes are TRBV2 and TRBJ2-2; D is ambiguous. Germline-derived CDR1 and CDR2 are SNHLY and FYNNEI. Trimming pared 4 bases from V and 8 bases from J, leaving 11 bases between. There are 13 residues in the CDR3. This CDR3 reads CASSGLGRGELFF. The CDR3 nucleotides read TGTGCCAGCAGTGGACTGGGCCGGGGGGAGCTGTTTTTT.

This clonotype has ten or more counts. This chain uses TRBV13 with TRBJ2-7, with 7 bases that match TRBD1. Germline lookup yields CDR1 PRHDT and CDR2 FYEKMQ (reference sequence). CDR3 size: 15 residues. V was pared by 4 bases and J by 2 bases, with 8 bases of the junction left unmatched. The CDR3 sequence: CASSSRDSAPYEQYF. The CDR3 coding sequence is TGTGCCAGCAGCTCCCGGGACAGTGCTCCCTACGAGCAGTACTTC.

CDR3 region: CASSATILQPQHF. CDR3 DNA sequence: TGTGCCAGCAGTGCCACGATCCTTCAGCCCCAGCATTTT. This rearrangement joins TRBV6-1 to TRBJ1-5; D unresolved. The germline V and J ends were trimmed by 4 bases and 6 bases, with 10 bases remaining between them. Looked up from germline, CDR1 is MNHNS and CDR2 is SASEGT. This CDR3 region has 13 residues.

Only one count was recorded for this clonotype. The rearrangement links TRBV6-2 or TRBV6-3 to TRBJ2-7; perhaps TRBD2 as D (5 bases). Germline V gene data show CDR1 as MNHEY and CDR2 as SVGEGT. The V end was cut by 0 bases, the J end by 0 bases, with 15 bases between. There are 17 residues in the CDR3. As DNA, the CDR3 is TGTGCCAGCAGTTACTCGAAAGCGGCAACCCTCTCCTACGAGCAGTACTTC. This sequence encodes CASSYSKAATLSYEQYF.

This clonotype showed up many times. The J gene is TRBJ1-1, the V gene TRBV11-2; the D is unclear. Trimming took off 2 bases at V and 7 bases at J, with 14 bases between the two ends. Germline V gives CDR1 SGHAT, CDR2 FQNNGV. This CDR3 comprises 14 residues. The CDR3 spells CASSLFRRSGEAFF. DNA of the CDR3: TGTGCCAGCAGCTTATTCCGGCGCTCTGGTGAAGCTTTCTTT.

In its sample, this clonotype was seen many times. The chain is built from TRBV28 and TRBJ2-1; 9 nucleotides match TRBD2. With 10 bases clipped from V and 1 base from J, the junction kept 5 bases outside the gene matches. CDR3 size: 14 residues. From germline, CDR1 is MDHEN and CDR2 SYDVKM. The CDR3 reads CATFSGSSYNEQFF. The CDR3 nucleotides read TGTGCCACCTTTAGCGGGAGTTCCTACAATGAGCAGTTCTTC.

This clonotype came up many times. The genes are TRBV19 and TRBJ2-1; 11 positions agree with TRBD2. The V gene end was trimmed by 2 bases and the J gene end by 3 bases; junction bases not matched to a gene: 6. Germline CDR1 reads LNHDA; CDR2 reads SQIVND (reference sequence). The CDR3 is 17 residues long. CDR3 sequence reads: CASSITSGGSNYNEQFF. Written as DNA, the CDR3 is TGTGCCAGTAGTATAACTAGCGGGGGTTCAAACTACAATGAGCAGTTCTTC.